What follows are 2 T cell receptor beta chains derived from one specimen sequenced in a study of radiotherapy plus CTLA-4 blockade in lung cancer (dated by TCRdb to 2016 to 2019). The library was obtained by the immunoSEQ multiplex PCR assay. The immuneACCESS repertoire file appears here via TCRdb, limited to in-frame rearrangements. These files lack a portion of the clones; in checked studies, under half of the deficit traces to unresolved V genes, and the cause of the others is not known. This sample gives approximately 76,000 clones in total; under 80% of them show up just once. Clones ranked in the top ten supply 3% to 5% of the sample. The sequenced sample was peripheral blood, obtained from a patient treated with radiotherapy plus ipilimumab. The origin of the receptors is a human donor with non-small cell lung cancer who had a partial response to radiotherapy plus ipilimumab. Some clones in this sample may be carry-over from other donors' samples.

The chain is built from TRBV6-1 and TRBJ2-7, with 8 bases lining up with TRBD2. CDR1 and CDR2 from the germline V gene are MNHNS and SASEGT. V was clipped by 6 bases and J by 6 bases; unmatched bases: 7. This CDR3 region has 13 residues. The CDR3: CASSGTSRFEQYF. The CDR3 DNA is TGTGCCAGCAGCGGGACTAGTAGGTTCGAGCAGTACTTC.

This chain connects TRBV6-1 to TRBJ2-7, with 10 bases that match TRBD1. Germline assignment: CDR1 MNHNS and CDR2 SASEGT. V was clipped by 2 bases and J by 6 bases; unmatched bases: 7. This CDR3 contains 15 residues. DNA of the CDR3: TGTGCCAGCAGTGAATATCGGACAGGGGGTTTCGAGCAGTACTTC. It encodes CASSEYRTGGFEQYF.